Listed below are T cell receptor beta chains from one sample, sequenced in a study of patients and donors after allogeneic stem cell transplantation. TCRdb reprocessed the RT-PCR reads via MiXCR and lists one record per CDR3 protein. The sample has 150,000 to 200,000 distinct CDR3 sequences, approximately 25% seen once. What was sequenced was blood, either unsorted or a sorted T cell fraction (not recorded which). These receptor sequences come from a human donor who was either an allogeneic HSCT recipient or a stem cell or donor lymphocyte infusion donor (not recorded which). It is not recorded whose cells these are; they may come from a transplant donor. Both conserved end residues are part of each CDR3. Each record gives: J gene, V gene, CDR3 protein.

J: TRBJ2-1; V: TRBV20-1; CDR3: CSARERTHWNEQFF
J: TRBJ2-7; V: TRBV25-1; CDR3: CASSTGGYEQYF
J: TRBJ2-1; V: TRBV7-9; CDR3: CASSPLAGGHGEQFF
J: TRBJ1-2; V: TRBV20-1; CDR3: CSAMTGGDNYGYTF
J: TRBJ2-2; V: TRBV3-1; CDR3: CASSQRATNTGELFF
J: TRBJ1-1; V: TRBV6-6; CDR3: CASSPANTEAFF
J: TRBJ2-5; V: TRBV21-1; CDR3: CASSKRSRQETQYF
J: TRBJ2-7; V: TRBV6-2/TRBV6-3; CDR3: CASRPSRSSYEQYF
J: TRBJ2-3; V: TRBV5-1; CDR3: CASSFFAGVSTDTQYF
J: TRBJ2-2; V: TRBV20-1; CDR3: CSARGQDTGELFF
J: TRBJ2-7; V: TRBV4-3; CDR3: CASSQEAPQVAIYEQYF
J: TRBJ1-5; V: TRBV20-1; CDR3: CSTHRDRERQPQHF
J: TRBJ2-5; V: TRBV21-1; CDR3: CASSKKTGSQETQYF
J: TRBJ1-1; V: TRBV25-1; CDR3: CASKQGGNTEAFF
J: TRBJ2-3; V: TRBV6-6; CDR3: CASSFEAETDTQYF
J: TRBJ2-1; V: TRBV5-1; CDR3: CASSLTGEQFF
J: TRBJ2-3; V: TRBV25-1; CDR3: CASSTSGEADTQYF
J: TRBJ1-4; V: TRBV7-2; CDR3: CASSPMPTYWGKLFF
J: TRBJ2-3; V: TRBV6-2/TRBV6-3; CDR3: CASSTLLLAGPDTQYF
J: TRBJ1-1; V: TRBV5-1; CDR3: CASSLMGQGATEAFF
J: TRBJ1-2; V: TRBV19; CDR3: CASSMEQLWYYGYTF
J: TRBJ1-5; V: TRBV2; CDR3: CASIPGNRNQPQHF
J: TRBJ1-2; V: TRBV18; CDR3: CASSPFAANYGYTF
J: TRBJ2-2; V: TRBV28; CDR3: CASSAVRKYTGELFF
J: TRBJ2-1; V: TRBV20-1; CDR3: CSARQTSGGPMSSYNEQFF
J: TRBJ2-3; V: TRBV7-8; CDR3: CASSLRAGDTDTQYF
J: TRBJ1-1; V: TRBV6-1; CDR3: CASRAWEGPNTEAFF
J: TRBJ2-1; V: TRBV7-2; CDR3: CASSVLAYNEQFF
J: TRBJ2-1; V: TRBV20-1; CDR3: CSARDLQAVYNEQFF
J: TRBJ2-1; V: TRBV2; CDR3: CASTEGTGSTDEQFF
J: TRBJ2-3; V: TRBV7-3; CDR3: CASSLMPAGTDTQYF
J: TRBJ2-1; V: TRBV9; CDR3: CASSGQGSWNEQFF
J: TRBJ1-2; V: TRBV20-1; CDR3: CSATPGSNGYTF
J: TRBJ2-5; V: TRBV10-3; CDR3: CANADVEDPETQYF
J: TRBJ1-4; V: TRBV5-1; CDR3: CASSYSTNEKLFF
J: TRBJ2-3; V: TRBV6-5; CDR3: CASTNKRGTDTQYF
J: TRBJ2-2; V: TRBV5-1; CDR3: CASSPRVDTGELFF
J: TRBJ1-4; V: TRBV6-5; CDR3: CASSYSDGNEKLFF
J: TRBJ2-5; V: TRBV12-3/TRBV12-4; CDR3: CASSLPPRPQETQYF
J: TRBJ2-7; V: TRBV12-3/TRBV12-4; CDR3: CASSTKSSYEQYF
J: TRBJ2-7; V: TRBV5-1; CDR3: CASSRDGGTYEQYF
J: TRBJ2-5; V: TRBV6-1; CDR3: CASIDRYQETQYF
J: TRBJ1-1; V: TRBV12-3/TRBV12-4; CDR3: CASSSQQGRTEAFF
J: TRBJ1-3; V: TRBV29-1; CDR3: CSVEGMENRSGNTIYF
J: TRBJ2-7; V: TRBV5-8; CDR3: CASSFGAHYEQYF
J: TRBJ1-2; V: TRBV4-2; CDR3: CASSQDLQADGYTF
J: TRBJ1-6; V: TRBV2; CDR3: CASSEFLAGNSPLHF
J: TRBJ2-7; V: TRBV5-1; CDR3: CASSLTGTGDQWLYEQYF
J: TRBJ1-2; V: TRBV12-3/TRBV12-4; CDR3: CASSLEGQGPYGYTF
J: TRBJ2-6; V: TRBV12-3/TRBV12-4; CDR3: CASRTAGVSSGANVLTF
J: TRBJ2-1; V: TRBV7-3; CDR3: CASSLIGTSVPGPNNEQFF
J: TRBJ2-3; V: TRBV5-1; CDR3: CASSLSTGDTDTQYF
J: TRBJ2-3; V: TRBV12-3/TRBV12-4; CDR3: CASSAGGWGADTQYF
J: TRBJ1-2; V: TRBV5-1; CDR3: CASSWERYNGYTF
J: TRBJ2-1; V: TRBV18; CDR3: CASSPSLAGQDEQFF
J: TRBJ1-1; V: TRBV12-3/TRBV12-4; CDR3: CASSFRVTEAFF
J: TRBJ2-7; V: TRBV3-1; CDR3: CASSQKGINEQYF
J: TRBJ1-1; V: TRBV12-3/TRBV12-4; CDR3: CASSFPRGPNTEAFF
J: TRBJ1-2; V: TRBV4-1; CDR3: CASSQPGQGLYGYTF
J: TRBJ1-5; V: TRBV20-1; CDR3: CSARDFEGGRRNQPQHF